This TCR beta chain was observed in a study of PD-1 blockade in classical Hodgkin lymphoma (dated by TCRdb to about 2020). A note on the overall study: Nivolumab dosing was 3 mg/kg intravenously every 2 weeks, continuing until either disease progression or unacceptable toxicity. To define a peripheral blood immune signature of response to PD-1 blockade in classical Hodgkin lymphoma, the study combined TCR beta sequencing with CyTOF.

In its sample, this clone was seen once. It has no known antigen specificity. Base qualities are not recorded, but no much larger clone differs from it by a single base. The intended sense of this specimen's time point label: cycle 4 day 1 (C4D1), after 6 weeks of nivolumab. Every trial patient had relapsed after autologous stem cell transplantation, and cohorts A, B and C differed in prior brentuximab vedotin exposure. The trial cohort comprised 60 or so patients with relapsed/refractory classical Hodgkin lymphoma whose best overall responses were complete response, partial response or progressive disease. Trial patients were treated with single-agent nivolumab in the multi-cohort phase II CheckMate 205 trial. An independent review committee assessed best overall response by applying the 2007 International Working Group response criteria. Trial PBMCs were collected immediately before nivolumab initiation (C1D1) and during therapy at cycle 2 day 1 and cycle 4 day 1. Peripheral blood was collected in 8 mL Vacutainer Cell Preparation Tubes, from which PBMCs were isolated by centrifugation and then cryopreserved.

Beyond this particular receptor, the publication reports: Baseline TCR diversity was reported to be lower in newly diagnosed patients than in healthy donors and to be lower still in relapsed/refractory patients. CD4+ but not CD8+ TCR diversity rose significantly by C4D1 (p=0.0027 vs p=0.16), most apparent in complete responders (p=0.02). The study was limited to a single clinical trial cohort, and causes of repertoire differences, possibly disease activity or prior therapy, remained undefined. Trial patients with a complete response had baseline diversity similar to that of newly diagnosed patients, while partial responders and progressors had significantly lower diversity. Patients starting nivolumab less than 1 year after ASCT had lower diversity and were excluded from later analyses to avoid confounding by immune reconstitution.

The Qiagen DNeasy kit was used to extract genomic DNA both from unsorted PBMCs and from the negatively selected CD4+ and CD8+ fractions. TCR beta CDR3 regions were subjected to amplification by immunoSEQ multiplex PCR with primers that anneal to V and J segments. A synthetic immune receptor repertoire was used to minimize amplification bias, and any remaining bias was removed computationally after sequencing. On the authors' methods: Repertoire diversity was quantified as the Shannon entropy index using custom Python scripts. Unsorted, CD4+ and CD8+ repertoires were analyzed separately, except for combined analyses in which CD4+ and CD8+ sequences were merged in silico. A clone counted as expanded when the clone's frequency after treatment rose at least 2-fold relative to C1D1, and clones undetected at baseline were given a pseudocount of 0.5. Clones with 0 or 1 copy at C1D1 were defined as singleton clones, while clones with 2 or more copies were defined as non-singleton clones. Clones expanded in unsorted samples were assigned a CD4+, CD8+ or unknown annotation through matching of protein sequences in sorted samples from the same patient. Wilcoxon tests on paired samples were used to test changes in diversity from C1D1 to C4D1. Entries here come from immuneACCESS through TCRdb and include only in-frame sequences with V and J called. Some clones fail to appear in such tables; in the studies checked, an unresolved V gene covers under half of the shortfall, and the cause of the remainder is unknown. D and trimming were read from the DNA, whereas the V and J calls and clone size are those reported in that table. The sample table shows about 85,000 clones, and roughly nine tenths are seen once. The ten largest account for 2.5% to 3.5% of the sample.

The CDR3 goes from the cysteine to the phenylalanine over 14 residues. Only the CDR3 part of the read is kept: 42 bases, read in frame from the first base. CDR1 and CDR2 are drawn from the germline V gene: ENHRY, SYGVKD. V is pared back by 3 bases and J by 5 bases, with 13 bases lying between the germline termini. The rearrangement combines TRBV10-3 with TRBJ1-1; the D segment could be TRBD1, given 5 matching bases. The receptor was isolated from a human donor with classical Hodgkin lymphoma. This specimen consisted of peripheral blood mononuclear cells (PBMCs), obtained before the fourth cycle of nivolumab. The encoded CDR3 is CAISEVGRATEAFF. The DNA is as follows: TGTGCCATCAGTGAAGTTGGCAGGGCAACTGAAGCTTTCTTT.